What follows are 15 T cell receptor beta chains derived from one specimen sequenced in a study of cytomegalovirus exposure and HLA in healthy donors. Primers included in the PCR were 60 Vbeta and 13 Jbeta primers. The data were produced by immunoSEQ multiplex PCR, yet TCRdb's version contains in-frame clones alone and is incomplete. The data contain 190,000 or so clones, roughly 80% of them singletons. The sequenced sample consisted of PBMCs. These receptors all stem from a boy younger than 18 in good health and CMV-seronegative.

The chain joins TRBV7-6 to TRBJ1-1, with unresolved D. Germline assignment: CDR1 SGHVS and CDR2 FNYEAQ. Trimming pared 5 bases from V and 2 bases from J, leaving 9 bases between. The length of the CDR3 is 13 residues. The CDR3 bases are TGTGCCAGCAGCCAGGAAATTAACACTGAAGCTTTCTTT. The encoded protein is CASSQEINTEAFF. Looking up the rest from reference TRBV7-6 and TRBJ1-1 gives the full variable domain: GAGVSQSPRYKVTKRGQDVALRCDPISGHVSLYWYRQALGQGPEFLTYFNYEAQQDKSGLPNDRFSAERPEGSISTLTIQRTEQRDSAMYRCASSQEINTEAFFGQGTRLTVV.

The chain carries TRBV9 and TRBJ1-2; TRBD1 might be the D (6 bases). Germline V gene data show CDR1 as SGDLS and CDR2 as YYNGEE. This CDR3 comprises 15 residues. Trimming shortened V by 4 bases and J by 3 bases, and 16 bases separated the two germline ends. CDR3 DNA: TGTGCCAGCAGCTTGGCCGGGGGGGCCGACTATGGCTACACCTTC. It translates to CASSLAGGADYGYTF.

The genes are TRBV6-5 and TRBJ1-2; a weak D match, TRBD1 (5 bases). The CDR3 loop spans 13 amino acids. V was clipped by 2 bases and J by 2 bases, with 6 bases between them. Germline V CDR1 and CDR2: MNHEY, SVGAGI. CDR3 loop: CASSYDRNYGYTF. CDR3 sequence (DNA): TGTGCCAGCAGTTACGACAGAAACTATGGCTACACCTTC.

The J gene is TRBJ1-2, the V gene TRBV4-3; the D is unclear. CDR3 size: 15 residues. CDR1 LGHNA and CDR2 YSLEER come from the germline V gene. The ends were cut back, 0 bases at V and 7 bases at J, with 15 bases in the middle. The CDR3 nucleotides are TGCGCCAGCAGCCAAGATCGAACGGGAGGCCTTGGCTACACCTTC. It specifies CASSQDRTGGLGYTF.

This clone turned up a few times. The V and J genes are TRBV7-9 and TRBJ2-1; D gene uncertain. Between the trimmed V and J ends, which lost 5 bases and 4 bases, there was a span of 15 bases. CDR1 SEHNR and CDR2 FQNEAQ come from the germline V gene (reference sequence). This CDR3 is built from 15 residues. DNA of the CDR3: TGTGCCAGCAGCCCGAGCTCTCGTCCTTACAATGAGCAGTTCTTC. Its protein product is CASSPSSRPYNEQFF.

The rearrangement joins TRBV10-3 to TRBJ1-4; possibly TRBD1 for D (6 bases). Germline CDR1 is ENHRY and CDR2 is SYGVKD. V was trimmed by 5 bases and J by 6 bases, leaving 16 bases between them. The CDR3 consists of 15 residues. The CDR3 DNA sequence: TGTGCCATCAGTTCTACAGGGACGGGATATGAAAAACTGTTTTTT. Translation gives CAISSTGTGYEKLFF.

This clone has more than one count but fewer than ten. This chain uses TRBV10-3 with TRBJ1-3; D call uncertain. The V gene's germline CDR1 is ENHRY and CDR2 SYGVKD. V lost 4 bases and J lost 1, with 8 bases in between. The CDR3 is made up of 14 amino acids. CDR3 sequence: CAISGGGSGNTIYF. In DNA form, the CDR3 reads TGTGCCATCAGTGGGGGAGGGTCTGGAAACACCATATATTTT.

This clone was detected only once. The chain recombines TRBV29-1 with TRBJ2-2; D may be TRBD1 (6 bases). Germline CDR1 SQVTM, CDR2 ANQGSEA. This CDR3 has 13 residues. The CDR3 loop is CGGRVSFTGELFF. DNA for the CDR3: TGCGGGGGCCGGGTATCTTTCACCGGGGAGCTGTTTTTT.

This clone showed up just a few times. The CDR3 sequence: CASSQGLAGVESYEQYF. In DNA, the CDR3 is TGTGCCAGCAGCCAGGGACTAGCGGGAGTAGAGTCCTACGAGCAGTACTTC. The chain employs TRBV4-2 and TRBJ2-7, with TRBD2 identical over 14 bases. The junction had 5 bases not matched to a gene; V was cut back by 3 bases and J by 1 base. This CDR3 has 17 amino acids. From germline, CDR1 is LGHNA and CDR2 YNFKEQ.

V usage is TRBV5-1 and J usage is TRBJ1-6; D is possibly TRBD1 (6 bases). Germline V gene data show CDR1 as SGHRS and CDR2 as YFSETQ. The V and J ends lost 3 bases and 7 bases respectively, with 14 bases between them. CDR3 length: 15 residues. The CDR3 DNA follows: TGCGCCAGCAGCTCCGTTTTTGACAGGAATTCACCCCTCCACTTT. This sequence encodes CASSSVFDRNSPLHF.

The count of this clone is one. This sequence joins TRBV19 and TRBJ1-6, with D hard to call. The CDR3 extends over 18 amino acids. V lost 0 bases and J lost 7, with 19 bases in between. Germline CDR1 is LNHDA and CDR2 is SQIVND (reference sequence). CDR3 residues: CASSIDLVAVRRNSPLHF. The CDR3 DNA reads as TGTGCCAGTAGTATAGATCTAGTTGCGGTGAGACGGAATTCACCCCTCCACTTT. The whole variable domain, remainder taken from reference TRBV19 and TRBJ1-6, is DGGITQSPKYLFRKEGQNVTLSCEQNLNHDAMYWYRQDPGQGLRLIYYSQIVNDFQKGDIAEGYSVSREKKESFPLTVTSAQKNPTAFYLCASSIDLVAVRRNSPLHFGNGTRLTVT.

The chain employs TRBV2 and TRBJ2-1, with 7 bases lining up with TRBD1. The V and J ends lost 4 bases and 6 bases, in that order; junction bases with no gene match: 6. This CDR3 is 14 amino acids long. Germline CDR1 reads SNHLY; CDR2 reads FYNNEI. This CDR3 is CASSAVTGINEQFF. As DNA, the CDR3 is TGTGCCAGCAGTGCAGTGACAGGGATCAATGAGCAGTTCTTC. Using reference TRBV2 and TRBJ2-1 for the parts outside the CDR3, the full variable domain is EPEVTQTPSHQVTQMGQEVILRCVPISNHLYFYWYRQILGQKVEFLVSFYNNEISEKSEIFDDQFSVERPDGSNFTLKIRSTKLEDSAMYFCASSAVTGINEQFFGPGTRLTVL.

This clone appeared once. The chain uses TRBV30 and TRBJ2-7; D is undetermined. Germline lookup yields CDR1 GTSNPN and CDR2 SVGIG (reference sequence). The CDR3 sequence is 16 residues long. V was shortened by 1 base and J by 6 bases, with 22 bases between the two germline ends. The CDR3 DNA reads as TGTGCCTGGAGTGCCAACTTTAGCCCAATAATGCGCGAGCAGTACTTC. Amino acids: CAWSANFSPIMREQYF.

This rearrangement joins TRBV9 to TRBJ1-3; D possibly corresponds to TRBD1 (6 bases). This CDR3 spans 17 amino acids. CDR1 and CDR2 (germline): SGDLS, YYNGEE. The V gene lost 4 bases and the J gene lost 0 bases, with 17 bases spanning the gap. Here the CDR3 DNA reads TGTGCCAGCAGCTTAAGAGGGGGGGCGAGCTCTGGAAACACCATATATTTT. This translates into CASSLRGGASSGNTIYF.

In its sample, this clone was seen once. V usage is TRBV6-6 and J usage is TRBJ2-1; D gene uncertain. Trimming stripped 7 bases from V and 7 bases from J, with 17 bases between. This CDR3 contains 14 residues. Germline-derived CDR1 and CDR2 are MNHNY and SVGAGI (reference sequence). CDR3 region: CASTRPTRQNEQFF. The DNA for the CDR3 is TGTGCCAGCACCAGACCGACTCGGCAAAATGAGCAGTTCTTC.